This TCR beta chain was identified during a study of tumor-infiltrating lymphocytes in primary liver carcinoma listed by TCRdb under 2017. At the level of the whole study: Surgical resection was performed in China between 2015 and early 2016 on about 5 patients with histopathologically diagnosed primary liver carcinoma. The five patients, three men and two women aged 30 to 69 years, had hepatocellular carcinoma (four) or combined HCC and intrahepatic cholangiocarcinoma (one). The tumors of the five patients were staged as T1-T3 N0M0, with maximum diameters ranging from roughly 4 to 11 cm. Samples yielded roughly 3.5 to 8 million productive TCRbeta reads; read depth did not differ significantly between tissue types. Across five regions of each liver tumor, along with adjacent normal tissue and blood, the study brought together TCRbeta repertoire sequencing, expression microarrays and whole-exome sequencing. A total of some 35 specimens from 5 patients underwent TCRbeta repertoire sequencing, comprising about 25 tumor regions, 5 adjacent noncancerous liver tissues and 5 peripheral blood samples. High reproducibility was observed for the technical replicate repertoires, with mean shared-clone rates roughly 0.92 and correlation coefficients above 0.95. Overall results and qualifications from the work: Comparison of CD4+ and CD8+ T cell repertoires was precluded by the use of bulk unsorted samples. Only the TCR beta chain was sequenced, so true repertoire diversity is likely underestimated because unpaired alpha chains were not captured. Only a few patients were included in the study, and the authors note that the findings should be validated in a larger study. Repertoire overlap was found to be higher between tumor regions (mean approximately 35%) than between tumor-adjacent (about 17%) or tumor-blood (approximately 15%) pairs, consistent with antigen-driven expansion. A significantly larger repertoire fraction was made up by the top 250 clones in tumors than in blood (p = 0.039).

CDR3 length: 16 amino acids, cysteine to phenylalanine. Here the CDR3 DNA is all that survives: 48 bases in frame from base 1. CDR1 SGHRS and CDR2 YFSETQ were looked up in the germline V gene. Relative to germline, V is 4 bases shorter and J is 5 bases shorter, with 19 bases between their ends. Using a constant-region primer and ProtoScript II reverse transcriptase, TCRbeta-specific cDNA was reverse-transcribed from around 500 ng total RNA. Three nested multiplex PCR rounds, following a slightly modified ARM-PCR procedure, were used to build the TCRbeta libraries. Each of the first two PCR rounds ran for approximately 11 cycles and used multiplex TRBV1-TRBV30 forward primers together with a Cbeta reverse primer. Sample barcodes and Illumina adapters were added in a final 25-cycle PCR using Deep VentR polymerase. Amplicons of 200-500 bp were gel-purified with a QIAquick gel extraction kit before sequencing. The TCRbeta amplicons were sequenced with 250-bp paired-end reads on an Illumina HiSeq 2500. The paper's data handling went like this. Quality trimming of reads was performed with Trimmomatic v0.33, and paired reads were merged with FLASH v1.2.11 so that full CDR3 sequences could be recovered. V, D and J germline segments were assigned to the rearranged TCRbeta sequences by MiGEC v1.2.1b. VDJtools v1.0.0 computed clonotype statistics and Shannon-Wiener diversity indices. To cut down on sampling bias, every analysis after diversity analysis relied on just the 250 most abundant clonotypes from each sample. In-frame beta chains were kept once TCRdb had trimmed the public reads at Q25 with fastp and called clones with MiXCR. Every entry covers one CDR3 protein and lists the most common genes and DNA from its rows. The V and J calls here are based on TCRdb, not the publication. The sample table lists 250,000 to 350,000 distinct CDR3 sequences, 50% to 60% of them with a count of one. Over 15% of the sample is taken by the ten largest.

TRIzol reagent was used to extract blood RNA from unsorted whole blood, while the DNeasy Blood & Tissue kit provided the germline DNA. Patients had chronic HBV infection and were treatment-naive at sampling. Before surgery, approximately 4 milliliters of peripheral blood were collected into K2EDTA tubes. In regard to this clonotype: What this receptor recognizes is not known. No much larger clone exists at a distance of one base, and base qualities are not known.

The chain was built from TRBV5-1 and TRBJ2-1, with the D gene call left open. The material sequenced was peripheral blood. The TCR comes from a woman aged 25-40 years with primary liver carcinoma and hepatitis B virus infection. The DNA sequence is TGCGCCAGCAGCGGGTTTGCCGGTGTGAAAAACAATGAGCAGTTCTTC. This is translated as CASSGFAGVKNNEQFF.